This paragraph reports one T cell receptor (beta chain). The data were taken from a study of cytomegalovirus exposure and HLA in healthy donors. This table comes from immunoSEQ multiplex PCR, and its TCRdb copy is limited to in-frame clones, with some not included. The table has about 180,000 clones, about 85% seen once; the top ten hold approximately 16%. The sequence was collected from a man younger than 35 in good health and CMV-seropositive. What was sequenced was PBMCs.

Here the CDR3 DNA reads TGCGCCAGCAGCACGGGGACAGTTAGCACAGATACGCAGTATTTT. Protein product: CASSTGTVSTDTQYF. The rearrangement uses TRBV5-1 and TRBJ2-3, with 7 nucleotides matching TRBD1. V lost 4 bases to trimming and J lost 0 bases; unmatched junction nucleotides: 5. Germline assignment: CDR1 SGHRS and CDR2 YFSETQ. The CDR3 has 15 amino acids.